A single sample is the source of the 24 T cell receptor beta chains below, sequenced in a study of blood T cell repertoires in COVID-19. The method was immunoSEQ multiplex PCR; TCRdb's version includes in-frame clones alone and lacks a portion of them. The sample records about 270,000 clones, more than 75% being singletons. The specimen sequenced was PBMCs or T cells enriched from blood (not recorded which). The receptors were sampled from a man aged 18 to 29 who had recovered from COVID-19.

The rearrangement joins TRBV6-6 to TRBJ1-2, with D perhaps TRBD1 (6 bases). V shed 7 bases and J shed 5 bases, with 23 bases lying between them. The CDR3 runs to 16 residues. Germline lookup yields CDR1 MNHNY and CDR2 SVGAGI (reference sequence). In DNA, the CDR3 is TGTGCCAGCATTCTGGACACCCGAGGGGGGGGTTATGGCTACACCTTC. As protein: CASILDTRGGGYGYTF.

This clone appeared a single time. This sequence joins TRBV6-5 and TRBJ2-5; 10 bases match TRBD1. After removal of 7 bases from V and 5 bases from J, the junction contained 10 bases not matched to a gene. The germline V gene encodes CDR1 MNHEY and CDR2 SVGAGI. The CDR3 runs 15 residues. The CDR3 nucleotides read TGTGCCAGCAATCGGACAGGGGGAGTTTCGGAGACCCAGTACTTC. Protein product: CASNRTGGVSETQYF.

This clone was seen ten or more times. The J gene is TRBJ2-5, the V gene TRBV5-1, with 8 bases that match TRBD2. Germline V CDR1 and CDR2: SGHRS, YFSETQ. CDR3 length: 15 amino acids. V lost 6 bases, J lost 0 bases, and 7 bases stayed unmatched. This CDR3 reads CASKFGGAYQETQYF. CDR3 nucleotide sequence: TGCGCCAGCAAGTTCGGGGGGGCGTACCAAGAGACCCAGTACTTC.

The CDR3 here is CASSSSLEGLIYGYTF. Written as DNA, the CDR3 is TGTGCCAGCAGCTCGAGTCTTGAGGGCCTCATTTATGGCTACACCTTC. V usage is TRBV5-4 and J usage is TRBJ1-2; D remains ambiguous. The germline V gene has CDR1 SGHNT and CDR2 YYREEE (reference sequence). CDR3 length: 16 amino acids. Trimming took 3 bases from V and 5 from J, leaving 20 bases between them.

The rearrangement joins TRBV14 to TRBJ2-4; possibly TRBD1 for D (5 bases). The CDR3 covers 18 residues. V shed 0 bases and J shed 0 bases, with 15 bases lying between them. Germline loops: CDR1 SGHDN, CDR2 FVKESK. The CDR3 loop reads CASSQDRRQRLAKNIQYF. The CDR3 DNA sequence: TGTGCCAGCAGCCAAGATAGGCGACAGAGACTAGCCAAAAACATTCAGTACTTC. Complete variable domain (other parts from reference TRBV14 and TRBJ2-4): EAGVTQFPSHSVIEKGQTVTLRCDPISGHDNLYWYRRVMGKEIKFLLHFVKESKQDESGMPNNRFLAERTGGTYSTLKVQPAELEDSGVYFCASSQDRRQRLAKNIQYFGAGTRLSVL.

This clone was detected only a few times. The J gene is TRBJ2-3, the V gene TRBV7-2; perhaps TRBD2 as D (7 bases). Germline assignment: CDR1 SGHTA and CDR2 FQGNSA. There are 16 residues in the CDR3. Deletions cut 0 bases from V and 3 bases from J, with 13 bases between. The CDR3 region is CASSLAPAGATDTQYF. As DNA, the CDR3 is TGTGCCAGCAGCTTAGCGCCTGCGGGGGCGACAGATACGCAGTATTTT.

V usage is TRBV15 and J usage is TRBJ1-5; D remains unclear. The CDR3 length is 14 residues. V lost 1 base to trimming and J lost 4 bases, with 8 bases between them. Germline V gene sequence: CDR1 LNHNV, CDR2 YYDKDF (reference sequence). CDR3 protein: CATSRVRGNQPQHF. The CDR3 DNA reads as TGTGCCACCAGCAGAGTGAGAGGGAATCAGCCCCAGCATTTT.

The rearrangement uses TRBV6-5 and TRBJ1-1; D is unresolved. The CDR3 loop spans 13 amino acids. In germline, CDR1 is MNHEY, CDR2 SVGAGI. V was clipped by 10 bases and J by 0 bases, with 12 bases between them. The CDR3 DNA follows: TGTGCCACTACTACGACTATGAACACTGAAGCTTTCTTT. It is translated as CATTTTMNTEAFF.

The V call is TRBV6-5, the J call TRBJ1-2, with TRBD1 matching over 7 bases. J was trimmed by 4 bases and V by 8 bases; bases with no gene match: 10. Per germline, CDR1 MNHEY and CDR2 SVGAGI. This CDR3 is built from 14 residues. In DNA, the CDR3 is TGTGCCAGCGGGCGGGGGGGACAGAGCTATGGCTACACCTTC. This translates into CASGRGGQSYGYTF.

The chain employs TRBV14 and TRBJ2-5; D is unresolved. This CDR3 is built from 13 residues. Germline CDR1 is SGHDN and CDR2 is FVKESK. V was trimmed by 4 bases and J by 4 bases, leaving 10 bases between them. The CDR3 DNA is TGTGCCAGCAGCCCGGTGAGCCTAGAGACCCAGTACTTC. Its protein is CASSPVSLETQYF.

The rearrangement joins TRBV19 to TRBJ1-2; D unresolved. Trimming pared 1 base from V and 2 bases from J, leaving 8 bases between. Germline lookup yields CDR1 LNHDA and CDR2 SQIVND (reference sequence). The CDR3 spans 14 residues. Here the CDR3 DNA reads TGTGCCAGTAGTATAGTAGTCGTCAACTATGGCTACACCTTC. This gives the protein CASSIVVVNYGYTF.

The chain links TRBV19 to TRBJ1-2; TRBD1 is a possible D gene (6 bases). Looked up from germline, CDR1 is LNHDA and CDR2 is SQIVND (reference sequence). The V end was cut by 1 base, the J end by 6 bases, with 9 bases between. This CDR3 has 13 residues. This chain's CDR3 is CASSIGAGDGYTF. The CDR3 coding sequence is TGTGCCAGTAGTATAGGGGCAGGGGATGGCTACACCTTC.

The CDR3 here is CASSERGRAGANVLTF. The CDR3 nucleotides are TGTGCCAGCAGTGAGAGGGGGCGAGCCGGGGCCAACGTCCTGACTTTC. The chain couples TRBV6-1 to TRBJ2-6; TRBD1 agrees at 7 bases. Germline CDR1 and CDR2: MNHNS and SASEGT. This CDR3 has 16 amino acids. J was trimmed by 4 bases and V by 3 bases; bases with no gene match: 6.

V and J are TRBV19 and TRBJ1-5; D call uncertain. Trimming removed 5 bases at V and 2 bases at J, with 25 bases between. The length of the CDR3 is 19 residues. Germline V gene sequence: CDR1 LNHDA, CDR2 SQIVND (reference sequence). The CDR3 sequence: CASSVFPLARLRGNQPQHF. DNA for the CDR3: TGTGCCAGTAGTGTCTTCCCCCTCGCACGGCTGAGGGGCAATCAGCCCCAGCATTTT.

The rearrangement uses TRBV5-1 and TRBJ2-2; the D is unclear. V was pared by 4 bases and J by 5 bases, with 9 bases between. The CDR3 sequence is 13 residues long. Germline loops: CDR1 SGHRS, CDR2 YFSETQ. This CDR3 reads CASSQAGTGELFF. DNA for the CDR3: TGCGCCAGCAGCCAGGCAGGAACCGGGGAGCTGTTTTTT.

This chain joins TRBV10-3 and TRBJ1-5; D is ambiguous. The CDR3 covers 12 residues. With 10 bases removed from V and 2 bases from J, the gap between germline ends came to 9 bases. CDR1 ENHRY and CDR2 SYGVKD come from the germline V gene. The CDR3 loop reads CASSEGNQPQHF. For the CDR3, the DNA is TGTGCCAGCTCCGAGGGCAATCAGCCCCAGCATTTT.

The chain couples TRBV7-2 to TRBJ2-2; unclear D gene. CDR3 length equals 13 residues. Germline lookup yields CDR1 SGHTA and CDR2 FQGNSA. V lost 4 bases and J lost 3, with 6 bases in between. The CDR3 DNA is TGTGCCAGCAGCTCCACAGACACCGGGGAGCTGTTTTTT. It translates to CASSSTDTGELFF.

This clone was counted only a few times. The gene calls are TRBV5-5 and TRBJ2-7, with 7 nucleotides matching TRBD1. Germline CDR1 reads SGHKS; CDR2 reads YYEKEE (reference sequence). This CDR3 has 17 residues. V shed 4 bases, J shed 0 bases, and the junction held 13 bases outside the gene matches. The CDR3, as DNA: TGTGCCAGCAGCAAACCCGACAGGGCAAATAACTCCTACGAGCAGTACTTC. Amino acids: CASSKPDRANNSYEQYF.

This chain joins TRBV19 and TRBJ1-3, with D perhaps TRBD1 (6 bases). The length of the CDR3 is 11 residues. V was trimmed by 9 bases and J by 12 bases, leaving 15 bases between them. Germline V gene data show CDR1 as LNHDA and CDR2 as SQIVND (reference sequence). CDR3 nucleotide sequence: TGTGCCAGCCAGGGGCACCTCCACATATATTTT. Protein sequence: CASQGHLHIYF.

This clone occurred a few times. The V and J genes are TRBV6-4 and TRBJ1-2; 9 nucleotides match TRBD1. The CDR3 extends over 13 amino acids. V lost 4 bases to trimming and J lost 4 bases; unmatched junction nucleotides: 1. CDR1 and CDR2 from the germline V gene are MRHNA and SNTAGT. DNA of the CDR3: TGTGCCAGCAGTGGGGGACAGGGCTATGGCTACACCTTC. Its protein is CASSGGQGYGYTF.

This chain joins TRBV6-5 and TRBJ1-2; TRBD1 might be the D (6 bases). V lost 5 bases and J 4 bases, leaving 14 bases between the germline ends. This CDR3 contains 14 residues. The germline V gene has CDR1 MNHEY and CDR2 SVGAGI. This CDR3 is CASSTRTVFYGYTF. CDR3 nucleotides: TGTGCCAGCAGTACCCGGACAGTTTTCTATGGCTACACCTTC.

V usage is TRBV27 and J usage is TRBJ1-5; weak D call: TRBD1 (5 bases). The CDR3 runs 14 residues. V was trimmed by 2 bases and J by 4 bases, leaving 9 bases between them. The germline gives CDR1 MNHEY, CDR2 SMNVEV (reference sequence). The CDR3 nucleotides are TGTGCCAGCAGTTTACCAGGGATTAATCAGCCCCAGCATTTT. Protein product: CASSLPGINQPQHF.

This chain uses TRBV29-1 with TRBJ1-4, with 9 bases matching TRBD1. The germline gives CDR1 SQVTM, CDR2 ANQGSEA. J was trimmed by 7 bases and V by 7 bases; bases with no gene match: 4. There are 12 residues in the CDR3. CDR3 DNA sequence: TGCAGCGGAGGGACAGGGAGTGAAAAACTGTTTTTT. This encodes CSGGTGSEKLFF.

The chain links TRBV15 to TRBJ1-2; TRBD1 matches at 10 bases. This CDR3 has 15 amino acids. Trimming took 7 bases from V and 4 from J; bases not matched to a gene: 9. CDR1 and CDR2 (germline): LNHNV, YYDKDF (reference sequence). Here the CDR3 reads CATNPDRGNPYGYTF. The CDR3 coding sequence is TGTGCCACCAACCCGGACAGGGGGAACCCCTATGGCTACACCTTC.